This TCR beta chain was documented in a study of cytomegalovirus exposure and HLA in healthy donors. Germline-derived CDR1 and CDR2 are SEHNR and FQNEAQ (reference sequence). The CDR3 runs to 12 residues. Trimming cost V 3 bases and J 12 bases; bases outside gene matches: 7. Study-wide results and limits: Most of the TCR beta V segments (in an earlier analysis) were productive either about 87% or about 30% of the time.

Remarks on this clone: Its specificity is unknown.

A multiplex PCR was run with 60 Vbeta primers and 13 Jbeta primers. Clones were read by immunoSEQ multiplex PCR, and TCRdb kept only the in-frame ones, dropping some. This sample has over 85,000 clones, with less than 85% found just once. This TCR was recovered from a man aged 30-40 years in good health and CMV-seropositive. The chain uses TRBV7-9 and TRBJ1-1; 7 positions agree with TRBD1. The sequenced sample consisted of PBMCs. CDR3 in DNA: TGTGCCAGCAGCTTCACCGGGACAGAGACTTTCTTT. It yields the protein CASSFTGTETFF. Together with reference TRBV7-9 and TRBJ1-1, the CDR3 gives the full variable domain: DTGVSQNPRHKITKRGQNVTFRCDPISEHNRLYWYRQTLGQGPEFLTYFQNEAQLEKSRLLSDRFSAERPKGSFSTLEIQRTEQGDSAMYLCASSFTGTETFFGQGTRLTVV.